This is a list of T cell receptor beta chains from one sample in a study of T cell repertoires in cytomegalovirus infection. These TCRs are of unknown antigen specificity. TCRdb reprocessed the reads with MiXCR, giving one entry per CDR3 protein. The sample holds approximately 89,000 distinct CDR3 sequences, around 32% seen once. The starting material was CD8+ T cells from cultured PBMCs, obtained from culture after CMV antigen stimulation. Receptor source: a human donor in good health (CMV status not recorded). Some clones in this sample may be carry-over from other donors' samples. CDR3s include the opening cysteine and the closing phenylalanine or tryptophan. The D gene is left open where the match is weak. For some rows the clone size is stated as once, few or many, or as a class when expanded; others skip it.

j_call clone_size d_call v_call cdr3_aa cdr3_nt
TRBJ1-2 many - TRBV7-9 CASSLDPPSGVDYGYTF TGTGCCAGCAGCTTAGACCCCCCCTCAGGGGTCGACTATGGCTACACCTTC
TRBJ2-1 few - TRBV28 CASSLGLRGRLF TGTGCCAGCAGTTTAGGCCTCCGGGGAAGACTCTTC
TRBJ2-2 many - TRBV5-6 CASKSTNTGELFF TGTGCCAGCAAGTCCACGAACACCGGGGAGCTGTTTTTT
TRBJ2-2 - TRBD1 TRBV3-1 CASSQVSGTGAFPGELFF TGTGCCAGCAGCCAAGTGAGCGGGACAGGGGCCTTTCCCGGGGAGCTGTTTTTT
TRBJ2-1 - TRBD2 TRBV19 CASSIPGLAFYNEQFF TGTGCCAGTAGTATTCCGGGACTAGCCTTCTACAATGAGCAGTTCTTC
TRBJ1-6 - - TRBV5-6 CASSLLRRNNSPLHF TGTGCCAGCAGCTTACTAAGGCGGAATAATTCACCCCTCCACTTT
TRBJ2-7 few TRBD1 TRBV4-2 CASSQERSGTGLNEQYF TGTGCCAGCAGCCAAGAAAGGTCCGGGACAGGGTTGAACGAGCAGTACTTC
TRBJ2-3 few TRBD2 TRBV9 CASSVSGVLTDTQYF TGTGCCAGCAGCGTTAGCGGGGTACTCACAGATACGCAGTATTTT
TRBJ1-5 few - TRBV7-9 CASSRETQPQHF TGTGCCAGCAGCAGAGAAACGCAGCCCCAGCATTTT
TRBJ1-2 many TRBD1 TRBV7-9 CASSSDRGLGSDYGYTF TGTGCCAGCAGCTCGGACAGGGGGCTAGGAAGTGACTATGGCTACACCTTC
TRBJ1-5 - - TRBV24-1 CATSDLGQPQHF TGTGCCACCAGTGATTTGGGACAGCCCCAGCATTTT
TRBJ1-2 - TRBD1 TRBV4-1 CASSQEWRQGDYGYTF TGCGCCAGCAGCCAAGAGTGGCGACAGGGGGACTATGGCTACACCTTC
TRBJ2-3 - - TRBV20-1 CSASSAGENTQYF TGCAGTGCTAGTTCGGCAGGGGAAAATACGCAGTATTTT
TRBJ1-1 - - TRBV7-9 CASSFWSMNTEAFF TGTGCCAGCAGCTTCTGGAGCATGAACACTGAAGCTTTCTTT
TRBJ1-2 few TRBD1 TRBV7-9 CASSSSGTGDRGYTF TGTGCCAGCAGCTCGTCCGGGACAGGGGACAGGGGCTACACCTTC
TRBJ2-2 few - TRBV11-2 CASSLAPGTYTGELFF TGTGCCAGCAGCTTAGCACCAGGGACGTACACCGGGGAGCTGTTTTTT
TRBJ1-1 few - TRBV2 CASKGIRETEAFF TGTGCCAGCAAAGGGATCCGAGAGACTGAAGCTTTCTTT
TRBJ2-3 many - TRBV7-3 CASSLTAGGLAVTSTDTQYF TGTGCCAGCAGCTTAACGGCAGGGGGGCTAGCGGTTACTAGCACAGATACGCAGTATTTT
TRBJ2-1 - TRBD1 TRBV2 CASTGQGALYNEQFF TGTGCCAGCACGGGACAGGGGGCCCTCTACAATGAGCAGTTCTTC
TRBJ1-6 - - TRBV20-1 CSARGFQGMGSPLHF TGCAGTGCTAGAGGTTTTCAGGGTATGGGTTCACCCCTCCACTTT
TRBJ2-2 - - TRBV28 CASSSIIMNTGELFF TGTGCCAGCAGTTCCATAATCATGAACACCGGGGAGCTGTTTTTT
TRBJ2-1 many - TRBV7-9 CASSLALSYNEQFF TGTGCCAGCAGCTTAGCGCTTAGCTACAATGAGCAGTTCTTC
TRBJ2-7 - TRBD2 TRBV18 CASSRGLAGDYEQYF TGTGCCAGCTCCCGAGGACTAGCGGGGGACTACGAGCAGTACTTC
TRBJ2-7 once - TRBV12-3/TRBV12-4 CASSFSQYEQYF TGTGCCAGCAGTTTCTCACAGTACGAGCAGTACTTC
TRBJ1-1 many - TRBV29-1 CSVGGAGSVNTEAFF TGCAGCGTAGGCGGGGCAGGAAGTGTGAACACTGAAGCTTTCTTT
TRBJ1-4 - TRBD1 TRBV2 CASTGTGGDKLFF TGTGCCAGCACCGGGACAGGGGGCGACAAACTGTTTTTT
TRBJ2-3 few TRBD1 TRBV6-5 CASSIIPGGYNTQYF TGTGCCAGCAGTATCATACCAGGGGGTTATAATACGCAGTATTTT
TRBJ1-5 few TRBD1 TRBV7-9 CASSLTGTQPQHF TGTGCCAGCAGCTTGACAGGGACTCAGCCCCAGCATTTT
TRBJ1-1 few TRBD1 TRBV6-6 CASSYSDTGDLTGAFF TGTGCCAGCAGTTACTCGGATACAGGGGACTTGACCGGAGCTTTCTTT
TRBJ1-2 few - TRBV2 CASSEGGGGTYGYTF TGTGCCAGCAGTGAAGGGGGTGGGGGGACTTATGGCTACACCTTC
TRBJ2-6 few - TRBV7-6 CASSFYPSSGANVLTF TGTGCCAGCAGCTTCTACCCTAGCTCTGGGGCCAACGTCCTGACTTTC
TRBJ1-1 - - TRBV19 CASSIEARGVVLNTEAFF TGTGCCAGTAGTATAGAGGCCAGGGGAGTCGTCCTGAACACTGAAGCTTTCTTT
TRBJ1-1 - - TRBV29-1 CSVEMAGPEAFF TGCAGCGTTGAAATGGCAGGGCCTGAAGCTTTCTTT
TRBJ2-6 few - TRBV6-2/TRBV6-3 CASTPRGTIGANVLTF TGTGCCAGCACCCCCCGGGGGACAATTGGGGCCAACGTCCTGACTTTC
TRBJ1-2 - TRBD1 TRBV6-2/TRBV6-3 CASSPGGGGYTF TGTGCCAGCAGTCCAGGGGGGGGTGGCTACACCTTC
TRBJ2-5 - - TRBV5-4 CASSLRAGITQYF TGTGCCAGCAGCTTGAGGGCAGGGATAACCCAGTACTTC
TRBJ1-2 - - TRBV10-3 CAISEEGGYGYTF TGTGCCATCAGTGAAGAGGGCGGCTATGGCTACACCTTC
TRBJ1-4 many - TRBV5-4 CASSTAPIATNEKLFF TGTGCCAGCAGCACCGCCCCAATCGCAACTAATGAAAAACTGTTTTTT
TRBJ1-1 - - TRBV7-3 CASSLEGGTVAEAFF TGTGCCAGCAGCTTAGAGGGCGGCACTGTCGCTGAAGCTTTCTTT
TRBJ2-1 many - TRBV5-4 CASSLGTNEQFF TGTGCCAGCAGCTTGGGTACTAATGAGCAGTTCTTC
TRBJ2-3 - - TRBV11-2 CASSLVGPYTDTQYF TGTGCCAGCAGCTTAGTGGGCCCGTACACAGATACGCAGTATTTT
TRBJ2-1 - TRBD2 TRBV7-6 CASSPRTSGADNEQFF TGTGCCAGCAGCCCACGGACTAGCGGGGCGGACAATGAGCAGTTCTTC
TRBJ1-5 - - TRBV20-1 CSARELSAGNQPQHF TGCAGTGCTAGAGAACTATCCGCGGGGAATCAGCCCCAGCATTTT
TRBJ1-2 - - TRBV7-6 CASSLEQGGYTF TGTGCCAGCAGCTTAGAACAGGGTGGCTACACCTTC
TRBJ2-4 few - TRBV6-1 CASSEFEGPIQYF TGTGCCAGCAGTGAATTCGAGGGGCCCATTCAGTACTTC